The 16 T cell receptor beta chains presented below share a single source sample, sequenced in a study of molecular identifiers for immune sequencing clone quantification. TCRdb processed the PCR reads anew with MiXCR; each CDR3 protein has one entry. The table has about 630,000 distinct CDR3 sequences, roughly 23% seen once. Source material: naive CD8+ T cells from blood, with Jurkat cell RNA spiked in. Subset reported: FACS-sorted CD8+CD4-CCR7+CD45RA+ naive T cells. All receptors come from a human donor in good health. Some libraries in this study had Jurkat cell RNA spiked in.

This clonotype was counted only a few times. V gene TRBV19 combines with J gene TRBJ2-7; tentative D call: TRBD1 (7 bases). The germline V and J ends were trimmed by 3 bases and 1 base, with 10 bases remaining between them. The CDR3 length is 14 residues. The germline CDR1 and CDR2 sequences are LNHDA and SQIVND (reference sequence). This chain's CDR3 is CASSIQGGSYEQYF. CDR3 nucleotides: TGTGCCAGTAGTATCCAGGGGGGTTCCTACGAGCAGTACTTC.

The rearrangement joins TRBV11-2 to TRBJ2-2; either TRBD1 or TRBD2 may supply D (5 bases each). Deletions cut 0 bases from V and 6 bases from J, with 11 bases between. Germline assignment: CDR1 SGHAT and CDR2 FQNNGV. The CDR3 runs 15 residues. CDR3 region: CASSLEVMGAGELFF. DNA of the CDR3: TGTGCCAGCAGCTTAGAGGTTATGGGGGCCGGGGAGCTGTTTTTT.

The chain carries TRBV14 and TRBJ2-1; D is unresolved. The CDR3 covers 14 residues. The germline gives CDR1 SGHDN, CDR2 FVKESK. Deletions cut 0 bases from V and 8 bases from J, with 11 bases between. The CDR3 reads CASSQDEWVYEQFF. The CDR3 DNA reads as TGTGCCAGCAGCCAAGATGAATGGGTGTATGAGCAGTTCTTC.

The chain has TRBV4-3 and TRBJ2-2; D possibly corresponds to TRBD2 (6 bases). V lost 0 bases and J lost 4, with 15 bases in between. The germline CDR1 and CDR2 sequences are LGHNA and YSLEER. The CDR3 consists of 17 residues. The CDR3 DNA reads as TGCGCCAGCAGCCAAGATAGGGCCGGGACTTTCACCGGGGAGCTGTTTTTT. Translating gives CASSQDRAGTFTGELFF.

In its sample, this clonotype was seen many times. The chain links TRBV7-9 to TRBJ2-3; 12 bases match TRBD1. The CDR3 runs 17 residues. V trimming: 5 bases; J trimming: 4 bases; junction bases outside the gene matches: 10. The germline V gene encodes CDR1 SEHNR and CDR2 FQNEAQ (reference sequence). CDR3 amino acids: CASSQPRDRGPSDTQYF. In nucleotides, the CDR3 is TGTGCCAGCAGCCAGCCCCGGGACAGGGGGCCATCAGATACGCAGTATTTT.

This clonotype was seen many times. The chain is built from TRBV6-6 and TRBJ1-6; weak D call: TRBD1 (6 bases). CDR1 is MNHNY and CDR2 is SVGAGI in the germline V gene (reference sequence). The CDR3 covers 14 residues. The germline V and J ends were trimmed by 2 bases and 7 bases, with 9 bases remaining between them. The CDR3 loop reads CASSYRTVNSPLHF. The CDR3 nucleotides are TGTGCCAGCAGTTACAGGACAGTGAATTCACCCCTCCACTTT.

A remark on this clonotype: This sequence may be a read error, since a much larger clone differs from it by one base. The chain recombines TRBV20-1 with TRBJ2-7; D is ambiguous. Germline V gives CDR1 DFQATT, CDR2 SNEGSKA (reference sequence). The CDR3 extends over 14 amino acids. V was shortened by 0 bases and J by 0 bases, with 9 bases between the two germline ends. CDR3 loop: CSARDGIISYEQYF. The DNA of the CDR3 is TGCAGTGCTAGAGATGGGATTATCTCCTACGAGCAGTACTTC.

This clonotype has ten or more counts. This chain joins TRBV28 and TRBJ2-7; D uncertain. This CDR3 region has 15 residues. Germline CDR1 MDHEN, CDR2 SYDVKM. V lost 6 bases, J lost 0 bases, and 15 bases lay in between. CDR3 sequence reads: CASSLGLLSSYEQYF. DNA for the CDR3: TGTGCCAGCAGCCTCGGCCTGCTAAGCTCCTACGAGCAGTACTTC.

This clonotype was observed a few times. The V gene is TRBV11-2, the J gene TRBJ2-7, with TRBD2 identical over 8 bases. This CDR3 is built from 15 residues. J was trimmed by 7 bases and V by 1 base; bases with no gene match: 9. Looked up from germline, CDR1 is SGHAT and CDR2 is FQNNGV. DNA for the CDR3: TGTGCCAGCAGCTTAGCGTCTGCGGGAGGTTGGGAGCAGTACTTC. Protein: CASSLASAGGWEQYF.

As concerns this clonotype: A much larger clonotype is one base distant, so this may be a read error. The chain carries TRBV27 and TRBJ2-3; D call uncertain. The CDR3 loop spans 16 amino acids. Per germline, CDR1 MNHEY and CDR2 SMNVEV (reference sequence). The V end was cut by 5 bases, the J end by 1 base, with 16 bases between. CDR3 coding DNA: TGTGCCAGCAGTGCCAACCCCGAGCTAGGCACAGATACGCAGTATTTT. Amino acid sequence: CASSANPELGTDTQYF.

In regard to this clonotype: This sequence may be a read error, since a much larger clone differs from it by one base. The rearrangement joins TRBV2 to TRBJ2-5; D unclear. The CDR3 length is 15 residues. Germline assignment: CDR1 SNHLY and CDR2 FYNNEI. The CDR3 sequence is CASCEAPRRQETQYF. DNA of the CDR3: TGTGCCAGCTGTGAAGCCCCCCGCCGGCAAGAGACCCAGTACTTC.

This clonotype was counted ten times or more. The V gene is TRBV5-1, the J gene TRBJ2-5; TRBD1 matches 11 bases. The CDR3 is made up of 16 amino acids. CDR1 is SGHRS and CDR2 is YFSETQ in the germline V gene. With 4 bases clipped from V and 3 bases from J, the junction kept 8 bases outside the gene matches. The CDR3 sequence is CASSRGRDRGEETQYF. CDR3 DNA sequence: TGCGCCAGCAGCCGTGGCCGGGACAGGGGGGAAGAGACCCAGTACTTC.

There are many counts of this clonotype. V gene TRBV6-6 combines with J gene TRBJ2-7; TRBD1 matches 8 bases. Germline-derived CDR1 and CDR2 are MNHNY and SVGAGI (reference sequence). The length of the CDR3 is 16 residues. J was trimmed by 4 bases and V by 5 bases; bases with no gene match: 13. CDR3 DNA sequence: TGTGCCAGCAGTACAGGGGGGAACTCCGTGTCTTACGAGCAGTACTTC. This codes for CASSTGGNSVSYEQYF.

On this clonotype itself: A much larger clone differs from this one at a single base, so this may be a read error. The CDR3 region has the DNA TGTACCAGCAGCCCGAGGGGAGAAGAGACCCAGTACTTC. Translating it yields CTSSPRGEETQYF. The genes are TRBV12-3 or TRBV12-4 and TRBJ2-5; D could derive from TRBD1 or TRBD2 (5 bases each). There are 13 residues in the CDR3.

The chain couples TRBV6-6 to TRBJ1-2; TRBD1 aligns across 7 bases. After removal of 2 bases from V and 7 bases from J, the junction contained 10 bases not matched to a gene. Germline-derived CDR1 and CDR2 are MNHNY and SVGAGI (reference sequence). The CDR3 is made up of 15 amino acids. CDR3 bases: TGTGCCAGCAGTTACCAAGGACAGGAATACTCTGGCTACACCTTC. Amino acids: CASSYQGQEYSGYTF.

This clonotype was found a few times. The chain employs TRBV20-1 and TRBJ2-4; TRBD2 matches 9 bases. J was trimmed by 7 bases and V by 6 bases; bases with no gene match: 16. There are 16 residues in the CDR3. The germline V gene encodes CDR1 DFQATT and CDR2 SNEGSKA (reference sequence). In DNA form, the CDR3 reads TGCAGTGCCAACGTAGAAGGGAGCGGGGGGTTGAACATTCAGTACTTC. Encoded protein: CSANVEGSGGLNIQYF.